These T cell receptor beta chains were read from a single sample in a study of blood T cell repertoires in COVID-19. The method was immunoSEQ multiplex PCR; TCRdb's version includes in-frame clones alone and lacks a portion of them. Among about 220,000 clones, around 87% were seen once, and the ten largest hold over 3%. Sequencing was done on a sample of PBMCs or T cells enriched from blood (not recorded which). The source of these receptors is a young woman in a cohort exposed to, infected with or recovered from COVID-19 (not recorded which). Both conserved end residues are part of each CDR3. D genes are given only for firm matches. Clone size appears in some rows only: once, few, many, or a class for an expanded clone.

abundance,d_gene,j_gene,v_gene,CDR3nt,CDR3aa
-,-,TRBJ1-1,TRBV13,TGTGCCAGCAGCCAAGCGATCATGAACACTGAAGCTTTCTTT,CASSQAIMNTEAFF
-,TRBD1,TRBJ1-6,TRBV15,TGTGCCACCAGCAGTCAGGGGGGCACGGATTCACCCCTCCACTTT,CATSSQGGTDSPLHF
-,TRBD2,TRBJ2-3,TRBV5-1,TGCGCCAGCAGCTTCAATAGCGGGAGGGGAGATACGCAGTATTTT,CASSFNSGRGDTQYF
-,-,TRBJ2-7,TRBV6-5,TGTGCCACCCGAGGGAGCTCCTACGAGCAGTACTTC,CATRGSSYEQYF
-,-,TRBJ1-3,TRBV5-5,TGTGCCAGCAGCTCCGGACACTCTGGAAACACCATATATTTT,CASSSGHSGNTIYF
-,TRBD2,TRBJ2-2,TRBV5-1,TGCGCCAGCAGCTTATTAGCGGGAGGTAACACCGGGGAGCTGTTTTTT,CASSLLAGGNTGELFF
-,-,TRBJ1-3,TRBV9,TGTGCCAGCAGCGTAGACTACTCTGGAAACACCATATATTTT,CASSVDYSGNTIYF
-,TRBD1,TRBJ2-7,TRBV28,TGTGCCAGCAGTTTCCCGGGACAGGGGGAAAACGAGCAGTACTTC,CASSFPGQGENEQYF
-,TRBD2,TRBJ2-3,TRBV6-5,TGTGCCAGCAGGACTAGCGATAGCACAGATACGCAGTATTTT,CASRTSDSTDTQYF
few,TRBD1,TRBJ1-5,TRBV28,TGTGCCAGCAGTTCCCGGACAGGTTATAGCAATCAGCCCCAGCATTTT,CASSSRTGYSNQPQHF
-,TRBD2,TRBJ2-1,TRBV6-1,TGTGCCAGCAGCGAACTAGGGACTAGCACCTACAATGAGCAGTTCTTC,CASSELGTSTYNEQFF
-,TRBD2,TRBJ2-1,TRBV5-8,TGTGCCAGCAGTTTTCCGGGACTAGCGGAGTTGAGCTCCTACAATGAGCAGTTCTTC,CASSFPGLAELSSYNEQFF
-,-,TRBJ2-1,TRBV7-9,TGTGCCAGCAGCTTATATTCGGATGAGCAGTTCTTC,CASSLYSDEQFF
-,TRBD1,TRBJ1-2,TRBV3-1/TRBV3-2,TGTGCCAGCAGCTCAACAGGGGACTATGGCTACACCTTC,CASSSTGDYGYTF
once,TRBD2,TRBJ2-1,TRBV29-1,TGCAGCGTTGATGCGACTAGCGGGAGGTACAATGAGCAGTTCTTC,CSVDATSGRYNEQFF
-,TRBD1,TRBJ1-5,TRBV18,TGTGCCAGCTCACCAGTTAAAAGGGGGCTCAGTCAGCCCCAGCATTTT,CASSPVKRGLSQPQHF
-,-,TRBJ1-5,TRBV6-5,TGTGCCAGCAGGCTCGCGGCAGGGGATCAGCCCCAGCATTTT,CASRLAAGDQPQHF
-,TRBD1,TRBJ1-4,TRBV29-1,TGCAGCGTCGAGACAGGGACGGAGGAAAAACTGTTTTTT,CSVETGTEEKLFF
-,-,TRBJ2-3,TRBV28,TGTGCCAGCAGATCTGCGGGGGCCAGCACAGATACGCAGTATTTT,CASRSAGASTDTQYF
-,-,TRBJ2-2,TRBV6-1,TGTGCCAGCAGTGAAATCCAGGGTAGCACCGGGGAGCTGTTTTTT,CASSEIQGSTGELFF
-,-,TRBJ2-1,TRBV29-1,TGCAGCGTTGACACCCAACGGTACAATGAGCAGTTCTTC,CSVDTQRYNEQFF